Below are 21 T cell receptor beta chains sequenced from a single sample in a study of cytomegalovirus exposure and HLA in healthy donors. Only in-frame clones appear in the TCRdb table, and some are missing; sequencing was by immunoSEQ multiplex PCR. Of fewer than 300,000 clones listed, around 87% are singletons. Sequences were obtained from PBMCs. All receptors come from a woman aged 18-29 years in good health and CMV-seronegative.

This chain connects TRBV2 to TRBJ1-1; no firm D call. The CDR3 runs to 11 residues. Between the trimmed V and J ends, which lost 10 bases and 1 base, there was a span of 7 bases. CDR1 and CDR2 from the germline V gene are SNHLY and FYNNEI. In DNA form, the CDR3 reads TGTGCCATCGGTAGGAACACTGAAGCTTTCTTT. This translates into CAIGRNTEAFF.

This chain links TRBV5-1 with TRBJ1-2; D is unclear. Germline V gene data show CDR1 as SGHRS and CDR2 as YFSETQ. CDR3 length equals 19 residues. Trimming pared 0 bases from V and 2 bases from J, leaving 23 bases between. CDR3: CASSLAGGGRRPLNYGYTF. For the CDR3, the DNA is TGCGCCAGCAGCTTGGCCGGTGGAGGGCGGAGACCATTAAACTATGGCTACACCTTC.

The chain combines TRBV28 with TRBJ2-7; 10 bases fit TRBD2. Germline V gene sequence: CDR1 MDHEN, CDR2 SYDVKM. The CDR3 is 17 residues long. J gave up 2 bases and V 3 bases, and 10 bases lay outside the gene matches. CDR3 DNA: TGTGCCAGCAGTTTTAACCCCCGGACTAGCGGTCCCTACGAGCAGTACTTC. Translating it yields CASSFNPRTSGPYEQYF.

The chain links TRBV19 to TRBJ1-2, with 9 bases aligning to TRBD1. With 6 bases clipped from V and 7 bases from J, the junction kept 9 bases outside the gene matches. The CDR3 contains 14 residues. The germline V gene encodes CDR1 LNHDA and CDR2 SQIVND (reference sequence). The CDR3 DNA reads TGTGCCAGTAGAGCAATAGGACAGGGGTTTGGCTACACCTTC. Encoded protein: CASRAIGQGFGYTF.

The chain combines TRBV6-5 with TRBJ2-6; 7 nucleotides match TRBD1. This CDR3 region has 16 residues. With V trimmed by 2 bases and J by 2 bases, 3 bases remained unmatched. Germline values: CDR1 MNHEY, CDR2 SVGAGI. The CDR3 DNA reads as TGTGCCAGCAGTTACCGGACAGGAACTGGGGCCAACGTCCTGACTTTC. It translates to CASSYRTGTGANVLTF.

The sample holds a few counts of this clone. The V call is TRBV27, the J call TRBJ2-2, with D uncertain. Trimming took off 3 bases at V and 3 bases at J, with 5 bases between the two ends. CDR1 MNHEY and CDR2 SMNVEV come from the germline V gene (reference sequence). This CDR3 region has 13 residues. CDR3 loop: CASSFGYTGELFF. The CDR3, as DNA: TGTGCCAGCAGTTTTGGCTACACCGGGGAGCTGTTTTTT.

V gene TRBV9 combines with J gene TRBJ2-1; D may be TRBD1 (6 bases). The V and J ends lost 3 bases and 4 bases respectively, with 8 bases between them. The CDR3 covers 13 residues. CDR1 and CDR2 from the germline V gene are SGDLS and YYNGEE. The CDR3 spells CASSDRGYNEQFF. For the CDR3, the DNA is TGTGCCAGCAGCGATAGGGGGTACAATGAGCAGTTCTTC.

CDR3 coding DNA: TGTGCCAGCAGCAAAGACAGGGCCAGCAATCAGCCCCAGCATTTT. Translated: CASSKDRASNQPQHF. The V gene is TRBV7-2, the J gene TRBJ1-5; 7 nucleotides agree with TRBD1. The junction had 5 bases not matched to a gene; V was cut back by 5 bases and J by 1 base. Germline V gives CDR1 SGHTA, CDR2 FQGNSA. This CDR3 has 15 residues.

This chain joins TRBV28 and TRBJ1-2, with 8 bases identical to TRBD1. CDR3 size: 14 residues. Per germline, CDR1 MDHEN and CDR2 SYDVKM. V was pared by 5 bases and J by 5 bases, with 7 bases of the junction left unmatched. CDR3 protein: CASSLRTGNYGYTF. CDR3 sequence (DNA): TGTGCCAGCAGTCTCAGGACAGGGAATTATGGCTACACCTTC.

Only one count was recorded for this clone. The chain links TRBV5-1 to TRBJ2-2, with D possibly being TRBD2 (6 bases). The V gene lost 0 bases and the J gene lost 4 bases, with 19 bases spanning the gap. CDR3 size: 18 residues. The germline V gene encodes CDR1 SGHRS and CDR2 YFSETQ. The CDR3 here is CASSLGRSGPISTGELFF. DNA of the CDR3: TGCGCCAGCAGCTTGGGTCGTAGCGGCCCAATAAGCACCGGGGAGCTGTTTTTT.

The chain joins TRBV7-3 to TRBJ2-7; 7 positions match TRBD1. There are 13 residues in the CDR3. Germline V gene sequence: CDR1 SGHTA, CDR2 FQGTGA. Trimming removed 1 base from V and 3 bases from J; junction bases left unmatched: 0. CDR3 region: CASSLRDSYEQYF. In DNA form, the CDR3 reads TGTGCCAGCAGCTTAAGGGACAGCTACGAGCAGTACTTC.

CDR3 residues: CASTSSYYGYTF. The CDR3, as DNA: TGTGCCAGCACCTCTAGCTACTATGGCTACACCTTC. This chain connects TRBV7-2 to TRBJ1-2; D remains ambiguous. Germline CDR1 SGHTA, CDR2 FQGNSA. This CDR3 comprises 12 residues. Deletions cut 7 bases from V and 3 bases from J, with 9 bases between.

This chain uses TRBV12-5 with TRBJ1-2; possible D gene TRBD1, 5 bases. Germline V lookup: CDR1 LGHNT, CDR2 FRNRAP. Trimming stripped 2 bases from V and 5 bases from J, with 21 bases between. CDR3 length: 17 residues. DNA of the CDR3: TGTGCTAGTGGTTTGCCCCAGGGCCTGGGAGGGCAATATGGCTACACCTTC. It codes for CASGLPQGLGGQYGYTF.

The rearrangement joins TRBV29-1 to TRBJ1-1; D call uncertain. This CDR3 has 13 residues. Trimming removed 1 base from V and 7 bases from J, with 13 bases in between. Germline V CDR1 and CDR2: SQVTM, ANQGSEA. CDR3 nucleotides: TGCAGCGTTGAAGCACGCGGTTTTTATGAAGCTTTCTTT. As protein: CSVEARGFYEAFF.

The rearrangement joins TRBV28 to TRBJ2-1; TRBD2 matches at 9 bases. With V trimmed by 11 bases and J by 2 bases, 7 bases remained unmatched. The germline gives CDR1 MDHEN, CDR2 SYDVKM. The length of the CDR3 is 14 residues. CDR3 loop: CALAAGGTYNEQFF. As DNA, the CDR3 is TGTGCCTTGGCGGCGGGGGGGACCTACAATGAGCAGTTCTTC.

The chain carries TRBV1 and TRBJ2-3; the DNA was not compared with TRBD1, the D call given in the table. TRBV1 is reported as a pseudogene. The CDR3 is made up of 16 amino acids. CDR3 in DNA: TGCACCAGCAGCCAGCCTCCCAGGTACCGCACAGATACGCAGTATTTT. Translated: CTSSQPPRYRTDTQYF.

V and J are TRBV14 and TRBJ2-5; 10 bases are a match to TRBD1. V lost 0 bases, J lost 7 bases, and 17 bases stayed unmatched. The CDR3 loop spans 19 amino acids. The germline CDR1 and CDR2 sequences are SGHDN and FVKESK. CDR3 bases: TGTGCCAGCAGCCAAGACGTTGGCGGGACAGGGGCCAGGTCTCGGACCCAGTACTTC. It specifies CASSQDVGGTGARSRTQYF.

The chain couples TRBV19 to TRBJ2-1, with D perhaps TRBD1 (6 bases). CDR3 length: 12 residues. The germline gives CDR1 LNHDA, CDR2 SQIVND (reference sequence). Trimming pared 8 bases from V and 4 bases from J, leaving 9 bases between. CDR3 coding DNA: TGTGCCAGTCGACAGGTTTACAATGAGCAGTTCTTC. Amino acids: CASRQVYNEQFF.

The rearrangement uses TRBV2 and TRBJ1-5; TRBD1 agrees at 7 bases. Losses at the gene ends were 5 bases for V and 5 bases for J; bases not matched to a gene: 6. Germline CDR1 and CDR2: SNHLY and FYNNEI. This CDR3 has 14 amino acids. This CDR3 reads CASSYRTGDQPQHF. The CDR3 DNA reads TGTGCCAGCAGTTATAGAACAGGGGATCAGCCCCAGCATTTT.

This clone was seen once. The rearrangement joins TRBV2 to TRBJ2-3; D gene uncertain. This CDR3 has 13 amino acids. Germline V gene sequence: CDR1 SNHLY, CDR2 FYNNEI. V was clipped by 4 bases and J by 4 bases, with 9 bases between them. The CDR3 loop is CASSGVAADTQYF. The CDR3 DNA sequence: TGTGCCAGCAGTGGGGTAGCCGCAGATACGCAGTATTTT.

This chain uses TRBV10-1 with TRBJ2-7; 7 bases are a match to TRBD2. The V gene's germline CDR1 is WNHNN and CDR2 SYGVQD (reference sequence). This CDR3 has 13 residues. The trim removed 5 bases at V and 3 bases at J, leaving 4 bases unmatched. The CDR3 DNA sequence: TGCGCCAGCAGTCCTAGCGGAAACTACGAGCAGTACTTC. This translates into CASSPSGNYEQYF.